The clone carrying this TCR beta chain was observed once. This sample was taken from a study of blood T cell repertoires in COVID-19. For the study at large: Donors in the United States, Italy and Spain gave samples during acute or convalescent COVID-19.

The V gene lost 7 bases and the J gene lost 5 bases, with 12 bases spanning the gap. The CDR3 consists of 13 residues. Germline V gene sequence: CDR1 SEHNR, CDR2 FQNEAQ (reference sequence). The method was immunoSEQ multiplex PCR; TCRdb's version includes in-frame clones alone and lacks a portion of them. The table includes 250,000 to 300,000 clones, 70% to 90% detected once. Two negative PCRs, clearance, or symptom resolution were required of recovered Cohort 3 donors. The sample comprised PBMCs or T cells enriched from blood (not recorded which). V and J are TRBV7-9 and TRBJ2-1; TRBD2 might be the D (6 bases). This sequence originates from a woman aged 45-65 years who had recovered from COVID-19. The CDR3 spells CASTPGRNNEQFF. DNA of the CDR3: TGTGCCAGCACCCCCGGGAGAAACAATGAGCAGTTCTTC.